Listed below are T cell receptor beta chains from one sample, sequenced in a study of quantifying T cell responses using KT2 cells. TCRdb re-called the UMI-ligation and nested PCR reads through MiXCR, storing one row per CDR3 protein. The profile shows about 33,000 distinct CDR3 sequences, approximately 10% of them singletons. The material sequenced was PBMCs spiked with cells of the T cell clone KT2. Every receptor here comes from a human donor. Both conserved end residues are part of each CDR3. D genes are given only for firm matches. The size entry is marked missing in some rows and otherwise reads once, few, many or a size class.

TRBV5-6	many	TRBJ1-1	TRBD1	TGTGCCAGCAGCCGACGGGACAGGGGGCTCACGAACACTGAAGCTTTCTTT	CASSRRDRGLTNTEAFF
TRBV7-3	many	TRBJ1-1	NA	TGTGCCAGCAGCCCTCAGGGCTCCTCCCACTACGAAGCTTTCTTT	CASSPQGSSHYEAFF
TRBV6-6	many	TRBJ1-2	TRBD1	TGTGCCAGCTGGACAGGTTCCCTCTATGGCTACACCTTC	CASWTGSLYGYTF
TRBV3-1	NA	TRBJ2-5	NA	TGTGCCAGCAGCACTCGACTAGGAGGGACAGAGACCCAGTACTTC	CASSTRLGGTETQYF
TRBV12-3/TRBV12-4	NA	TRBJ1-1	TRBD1	TGTGCCAGCAGGACACAGGGGGCAACGAACACTGAAGCTTTCTTT	CASRTQGATNTEAFF
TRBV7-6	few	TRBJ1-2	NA	TGTGCCAGCAGCCAACCGGGACAAGGGTTCACCTACACCTTC	CASSQPGQGFTYTF
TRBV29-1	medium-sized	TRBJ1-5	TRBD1	TGCAGCGGAATGACCAGGGGGGCCCAGCATTTT	CSGMTRGAQHF
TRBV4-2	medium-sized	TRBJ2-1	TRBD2	TGTGCCAGCAGCCCCGCTGGCGGGAGTTACAATGAGCAGTTCTTC	CASSPAGGSYNEQFF
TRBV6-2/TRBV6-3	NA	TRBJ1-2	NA	TGTGCCAGCAGTTACGAAGCAGGGTCGGTCTATGGCTACACCTTC	CASSYEAGSVYGYTF
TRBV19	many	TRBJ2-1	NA	TGTGCCAGTAGTCAAGGGTGGGGGGGCCATGAGCAGTTCTTC	CASSQGWGGHEQFF
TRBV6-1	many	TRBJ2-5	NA	TGTGCCAGCAGTGAAGCCCCTTCGCTCAAGACCCAGTACTTC	CASSEAPSLKTQYF
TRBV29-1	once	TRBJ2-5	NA	TGCAGCGGGAAGGGGGTGGACAAAGAGACCCAGTACTTC	CSGKGVDKETQYF
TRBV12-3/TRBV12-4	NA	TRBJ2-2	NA	TGTGCCAGCAAAGGGACCGCGAACACCGGGGAGCTGTTTTTT	CASKGTANTGELFF
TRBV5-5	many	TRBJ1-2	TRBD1	TGTGCCAGCAGCGTCCAAGGGGGCGCCGATGGCTACACCTTC	CASSVQGGADGYTF
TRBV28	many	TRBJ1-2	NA	TGTGCCAGCAGTCTGGACCGACTGTATGGCTACACCTTC	CASSLDRLYGYTF
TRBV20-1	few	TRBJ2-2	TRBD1	TGCAGTGCTAGGCCTATCTCGGGCGGACAGGGGGCGGACGGGGAGCTGTTTTTT	CSARPISGGQGADGELFF
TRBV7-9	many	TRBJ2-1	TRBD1	TGTGCCAGCAGCAGATCCGGGACAGGTATGGAGCAGTTCTTC	CASSRSGTGMEQFF
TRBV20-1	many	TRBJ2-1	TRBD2	TGCAGTGCTAGGCGTGGGTCTAGCGGGAGTGGTGAGCAGTTCTTC	CSARRGSSGSGEQFF
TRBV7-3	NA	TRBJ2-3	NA	TGTGCCAGCAGCCTCTCTGGGGGTAAACCTAGCACAGATACGCAGTATTTT	CASSLSGGKPSTDTQYF
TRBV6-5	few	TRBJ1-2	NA	TGTGCCAGCAGTTTAAAGGGTGCCAATTCCAACTATGGCTACACCTTC	CASSLKGANSNYGYTF
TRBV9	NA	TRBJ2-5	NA	TGTGCCAGCAGCGTAGATGGTCAGGGGAGAGAGACCCAGTACTTC	CASSVDGQGRETQYF
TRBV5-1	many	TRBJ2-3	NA	TGCGCCAGCAGCGAGCCCGCAGATACGCAGTATTTT	CASSEPADTQYF
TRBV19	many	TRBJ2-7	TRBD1	TGTGCCAGTAGTGCCGGGACAGGGGTCTACGAGCAGTACTTC	CASSAGTGVYEQYF
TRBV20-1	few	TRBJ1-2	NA	TGCAGTGCTGCGGGACGGGAAAACTATGGCTACACCTTC	CSAAGRENYGYTF
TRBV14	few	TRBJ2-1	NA	TGTGCCAGCCGGGGGGCGGGAGAGTCCTACAATGAGCAGTTCTTC	CASRGAGESYNEQFF
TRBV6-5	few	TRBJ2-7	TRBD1	TGTGCCACCCGTGGGACAGGGGGTAACGAGCAGTACTTC	CATRGTGGNEQYF
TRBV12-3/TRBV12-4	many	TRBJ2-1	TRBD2	TGTGCCAGCAGTTTAGGCGGGGGGTCCTACAATGAGCAGTTCTTC	CASSLGGGSYNEQFF
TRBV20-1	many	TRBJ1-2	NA	TGCAGTGCTCCCCTAGGGGGGACGGGTAACTATGGCTACACCTTC	CSAPLGGTGNYGYTF
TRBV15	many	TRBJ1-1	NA	TGTGCCACCAGCCGGCGTCCGGACAGGAACACTGAAGCTTTCTTT	CATSRRPDRNTEAFF
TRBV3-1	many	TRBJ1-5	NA	TGTGCCAGCAGCCAAGGTCGGGGGGGTCAGCCCCAGCATTTT	CASSQGRGGQPQHF
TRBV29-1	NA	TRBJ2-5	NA	TGCAGCGCGTCTCTACAGTCGTACCAAGAGACCCAGTACTTC	CSASLQSYQETQYF
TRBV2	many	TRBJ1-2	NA	TGTGCCAGCAGTGAAGTCAGGGAAGTGAAGGGCTACACCTTC	CASSEVREVKGYTF
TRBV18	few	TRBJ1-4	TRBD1	TGTGCCAGCTCACCCCGACAGGGGACAACTAATGAAAAACTGTTTTTT	CASSPRQGTTNEKLFF